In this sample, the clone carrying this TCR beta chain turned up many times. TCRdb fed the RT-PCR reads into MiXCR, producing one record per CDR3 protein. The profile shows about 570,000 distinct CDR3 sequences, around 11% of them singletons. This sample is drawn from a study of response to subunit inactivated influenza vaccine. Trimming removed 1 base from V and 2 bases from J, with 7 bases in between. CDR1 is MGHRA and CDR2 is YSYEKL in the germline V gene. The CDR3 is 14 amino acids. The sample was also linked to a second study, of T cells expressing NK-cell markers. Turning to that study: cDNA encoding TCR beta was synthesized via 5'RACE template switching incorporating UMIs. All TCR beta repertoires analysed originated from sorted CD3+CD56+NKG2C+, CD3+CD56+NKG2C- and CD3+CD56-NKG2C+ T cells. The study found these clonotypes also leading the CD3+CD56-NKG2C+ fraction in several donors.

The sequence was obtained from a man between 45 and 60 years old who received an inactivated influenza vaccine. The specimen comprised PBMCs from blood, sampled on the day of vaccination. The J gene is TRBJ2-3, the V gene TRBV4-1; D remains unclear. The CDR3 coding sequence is TGCGCCAGCAGCCAAGCCGGACCCACAGATACGCAGTATTTT. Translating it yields CASSQAGPTDTQYF.